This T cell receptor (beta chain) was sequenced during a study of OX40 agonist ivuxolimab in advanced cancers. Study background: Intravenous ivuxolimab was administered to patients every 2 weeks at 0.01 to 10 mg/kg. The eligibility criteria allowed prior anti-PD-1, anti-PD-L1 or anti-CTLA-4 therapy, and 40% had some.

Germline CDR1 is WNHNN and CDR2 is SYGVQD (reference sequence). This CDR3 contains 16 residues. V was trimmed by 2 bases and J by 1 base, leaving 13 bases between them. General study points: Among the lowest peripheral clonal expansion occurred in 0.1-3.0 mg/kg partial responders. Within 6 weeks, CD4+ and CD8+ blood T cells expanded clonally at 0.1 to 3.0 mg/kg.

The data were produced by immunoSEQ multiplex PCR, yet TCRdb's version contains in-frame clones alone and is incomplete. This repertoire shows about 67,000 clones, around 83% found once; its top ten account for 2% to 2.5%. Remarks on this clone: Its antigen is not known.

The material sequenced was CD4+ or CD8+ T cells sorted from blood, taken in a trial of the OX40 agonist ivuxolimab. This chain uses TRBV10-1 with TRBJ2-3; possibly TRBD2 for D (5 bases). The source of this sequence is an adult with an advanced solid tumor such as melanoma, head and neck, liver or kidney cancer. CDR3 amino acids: CASSEPTSSGTDTQYF. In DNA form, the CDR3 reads TGCGCCAGCAGTGAGCCAACTAGTTCTGGCACAGATACGCAGTATTTT.